The T cell receptor beta chain described here comes from a study of T cell repertoires in cytomegalovirus infection. Study as a whole: A matching HLA type, together with CMV infection, was signaled by public TCR beta signatures.

Each CDR3 protein gets one entry after TCRdb re-called the reads with MiXCR. Here the sample spans some 180,000 distinct CDR3 sequences, approximately 18% being singletons. Findings of the study overall: Cumulative public TCR beta family frequency identified carriers of CMV plus the relevant HLA. HLA-C-restricted CMV clonotypes gave the most frequent clonotype in two of eight donors.

In regard to this clonotype: Antigen unknown.

The source material was CD8+ T cells from PBMCs. The sequence came from a human donor in good health (CMV status not recorded). Some clones in this sample may be carry-over from other donors' samples.

In nucleotides, the CDR3 is TGTGCCACCAGTGAACATGGGACTACCTGGGCCGGGGAGCTGTTTTTT. It specifies CATSEHGTTWAGELFF. The rearrangement uses TRBV24-1 and TRBJ2-2; TRBD2 agrees at 7 bases. V lost 4 bases to trimming and J lost 6 bases; unmatched junction nucleotides: 10. The CDR3 covers 16 residues. The germline V gene has CDR1 KGHDR and CDR2 SFDVKD.